The subject of this entry is one TCR beta chain. The antigen remains undetermined. Stated treatment: roughly 11-day PBMC culture with coronavirus spike peptide pools or control peptides (ViraFEST assay). The V and J ends lost 5 bases and 8 bases, in that order; junction bases with no gene match: 14. Germline CDR1 reads SGHTA; CDR2 reads FQGNSA. The length of the CDR3 is 15 residues. Sequenced with the Oncomine TCR Beta short-read assay was DNA taken from cultured CD4+ T cells. TCRdb re-analysed the PCR reads in MiXCR, keeping a single row per CDR3 protein. The table records 15,000 or so distinct CDR3 sequences, 65% to 80% of them present only once. These data belong to a study of vaccination and CD4 T cells after COVID-19.

The sequence was collected from a human donor who had recovered from COVID-19. The chain is built from TRBV7-2 and TRBJ1-2; the match to TRBD1 covers 7 bases. The sample comprised CD4+ T cells from blood, cultured in vitro. Here the CDR3 DNA reads TGTGCCAGCAGCACGGAGTACAGGGGTCGGGGGGGCTACACCTTC. It encodes CASSTEYRGRGGYTF. Together with reference TRBV7-2 and TRBJ1-2, the CDR3 gives the full variable domain: GAGVSQSPSNKVTEKGKDVELRCDPISGHTALYWYRQSLGQGLEFLIYFQGNSAPDKSGLPSDRFSAERTGGSVSTLTIQRTQQEDSAVYLCASSTEYRGRGGYTFGSGTRLTVV.